The T cell receptor (beta chain) described here comes from a study of Tregs in tolerant kidney transplant recipients. The study's findings and limits: This study did not directly address biological reproducibility. Expanding Tregs on activated donor B cells appeared to best identify donor-specific TCRbeta clones. Nucleotide sequences could not be compared across some patients' samples due to primer changes.

Remarks on this clone: Its matching antigen is unknown.

The CDR3 is 15 residues long. The V gene end was trimmed by 5 bases and the J gene end by 7 bases; junction bases not matched to a gene: 10. Germline values: CDR1 SGHTA, CDR2 FQGTGA. Unstimulated Tregs (CD4+CD25+CD127-) and CD4+CD25- non-Tregs were sorted from PBMCs. Generated by immunoSEQ multiplex PCR, the TCRdb table keeps only in-frame clones and is missing some. The repertoire holds tens of thousands of clones, about 89% seen once, with approximately 0.36% in the top ten. Sequencing was performed on CD4+ T cells from blood, taken before the transplant. This receptor was obtained from a human donor who received a combined kidney and bone marrow transplant. J is TRBJ2-7 and V is TRBV7-3; TRBD2 matches 11 bases. CDR3 residues: CASSKIAGGPKEQYF. In DNA, the CDR3 is TGTGCCAGCAGCAAAATAGCGGGAGGGCCGAAAGAGCAGTACTTC. Looking up the rest from reference TRBV7-3 and TRBJ2-7 gives the full variable domain: GAGVSQTPSNKVTEKGKYVELRCDPISGHTALYWYRQSLGQGPEFLIYFQGTGAADDSGLPNDRFFAVRPEGSVSTLKIQRTERGDSAVYLCASSKIAGGPKEQYFGPGTRLTVT.